The next 27 T cell receptor beta chains were all read from a single sample in a study of blood T cell repertoires in COVID-19. Sequencing was performed with immunoSEQ multiplex PCR; in TCRdb, only in-frame clones are kept and a portion is missing. The sample records more than 95,000 clones, approximately 82% being singletons. Sequenced material: peripheral blood. The source is a man aged 55 to 70 with acute or convalescent COVID-19.

As concerns this clone: Other DNA sequences in this sample translate to the same CDR3. The chain uses TRBV7-9 and TRBJ2-3; no firm D call. CDR3 length equals 13 residues. The V gene's germline CDR1 is SEHNR and CDR2 FQNEAQ (reference sequence). V lost 2 bases and J lost 1, with 4 bases in between. The CDR3 sequence: CASSLSGTDTQYF. The CDR3 coding sequence is TGTGCCAGCAGCTTATCTGGCACAGATACGCAGTATTTT. Full variable domain (remainder filled in from reference TRBV7-9 and TRBJ2-3): DTGVSQNPRHKITKRGQNVTFRCDPISEHNRLYWYRQTLGQGPEFLTYFQNEAQLEKSRLLSDRFSAERPKGSFSTLEIQRTEQGDSAMYLCASSLSGTDTQYFGPGTRLTVL.

The chain couples TRBV13 to TRBJ1-1, with TRBD1 identical over 9 bases. This CDR3 contains 14 residues. CDR1 and CDR2 (germline): PRHDT, FYEKMQ (reference sequence). With V trimmed by 5 bases and J by 4 bases, 5 bases remained unmatched. In nucleotides, the CDR3 is TGTGCCAGCAGCCGACAGGGGGTTGTCACTGAAGCTTTCTTT. Its protein product is CASSRQGVVTEAFF.

V gene TRBV11-1 combines with J gene TRBJ2-2, with D perhaps matching TRBD1 (6 bases). Germline V CDR1 and CDR2: SGHAT, FQDESV (reference sequence). The CDR3 totals 15 residues. The V end lost 5 bases, the J end lost 7 bases, and 17 bases lay between the germline ends. The CDR3 reads CASSAYRASGGELFF. DNA of the CDR3: TGTGCCAGCAGCGCCTACAGGGCGAGTGGCGGGGAGCTGTTTTTT.

This clone was detected only a few times. The chain recombines TRBV7-9 with TRBJ1-6, with D possibly matching TRBD1 (5 bases). Deletions cut 2 bases from V and 8 bases from J, with 10 bases between. Germline CDR1 SEHNR, CDR2 FQNEAQ (reference sequence). The CDR3 consists of 14 residues. The CDR3 loop is CASSLQGVDSPLHF. The CDR3 DNA sequence: TGTGCCAGCAGCTTACAGGGTGTAGATTCACCCCTCCACTTT.

The V call is TRBV5-1, the J call TRBJ1-5; 11 bases are a match to TRBD1. Germline assignment: CDR1 SGHRS and CDR2 YFSETQ. CDR3 length equals 15 residues. The junction had 3 bases not matched to a gene; V was cut back by 0 bases and J by 7 bases. The CDR3 loop reads CASSLEGQGAQPQHF. CDR3 DNA: TGCGCCAGCAGCTTGGAAGGACAGGGGGCGCAGCCCCAGCATTTT.

V and J are TRBV6-5 and TRBJ2-1, with D perhaps matching TRBD2 (6 bases). The CDR3 has 14 residues. Germline V gene lookup returns CDR1 MNHEY and CDR2 SVGAGI. The V end was cut by 2 bases, the J end by 3 bases, with 8 bases between. The CDR3 spells CASSYGGYYNEQFF. The DNA for the CDR3 is TGTGCCAGCAGTTACGGGGGGTACTACAATGAGCAGTTCTTC.

This clone has only a few counts. The CDR3 region is CASRQVPNYGYTF. The CDR3 region has the DNA TGTGCCAGCAGACAGGTTCCTAACTATGGCTACACCTTC. The chain has TRBV7-2 and TRBJ1-2, with D tentatively TRBD1 (5 bases). Germline V gene lookup returns CDR1 SGHTA and CDR2 FQGNSA. This CDR3 comprises 13 residues. V gave up 6 bases and J gave up 0 bases, with 8 bases separating them.

This clone has only a few counts. Other nucleotide sequences from this sample produce the same CDR3. V gene TRBV28 combines with J gene TRBJ1-1; 10 bases align to TRBD1. V lost 4 bases to trimming and J lost 3 bases; unmatched junction nucleotides: 5. Germline CDR1 MDHEN, CDR2 SYDVKM. The CDR3 consists of 15 residues. As DNA, the CDR3 is TGTGCCAGCAGTTCCCGGGACAGGGGACACACTGAAGCTTTCTTT. Translated: CASSSRDRGHTEAFF.

This chain uses TRBV3-1 (or the pseudogene TRBV3-2) with TRBJ1-2; TRBD1 is a possible D gene (5 bases). CDR1 is LGHDT and CDR2 is YNNKEL in the germline V gene (reference sequence). The CDR3 consists of 13 residues. The V and J ends lost 3 bases and 4 bases respectively, with 9 bases between them. The DNA for the CDR3 is TGTGCCAGCAGCCAGGGGCCCTTCTATGGCTACACCTTC. This encodes CASSQGPFYGYTF.

V gene TRBV12-3 or TRBV12-4 combines with J gene TRBJ1-1; D not resolved. Trimming cost V 4 bases and J 3 bases, with 6 bases left between them. This CDR3 is 12 amino acids long. CDR3: CASSYRYTEAFF. In DNA, the CDR3 is TGTGCCAGCAGTTACAGATACACTGAAGCTTTCTTT.

The V call is TRBV3-1 (or the pseudogene TRBV3-2), the J call TRBJ2-2; no reliable D call. The length of the CDR3 is 14 residues. Between the trimmed V and J ends, which lost 4 bases and 1 base, there was a span of 7 bases. In germline, CDR1 is LGHDT, CDR2 YNNKEL (reference sequence). The CDR3 sequence is CASSPGRNTGELFF. The CDR3 DNA reads TGTGCCAGCAGCCCTGGCAGGAACACCGGGGAGCTGTTTTTT.

This chain connects TRBV23-1 to TRBJ1-1; D unresolved. TRBV23-1 has ORF status, its function being uncertain. This CDR3 comprises 13 residues. V was pared by 6 bases and J by 2 bases, with 10 bases between. This chain's CDR3 is CASRPERNTEAFF. The CDR3 DNA is TGCGCCAGCAGACCGGAGAGAAACACTGAAGCTTTCTTT.

This rearrangement joins TRBV6-6 to TRBJ2-1; possible D gene TRBD2, 6 bases. CDR1 and CDR2 (germline): MNHNY, SVGAGI (reference sequence). CDR3 length equals 14 residues. Between the trimmed V and J ends, which lost 4 bases and 3 bases, there was a span of 10 bases. This CDR3 reads CASSLPGVYNEQFF. As DNA, the CDR3 is TGTGCCAGCAGTTTACCGGGAGTCTACAATGAGCAGTTCTTC.

The rearrangement uses TRBV5-4 and TRBJ1-5, with D maybe TRBD1 (6 bases). The V end lost 4 bases, the J end lost 3 bases, and 11 bases lay between the germline ends. The CDR3 consists of 14 residues. Germline V gene lookup returns CDR1 SGHNT and CDR2 YYREEE (reference sequence). The CDR3 spells CASSDGQSNQPQHF. DNA of the CDR3: TGTGCCAGCAGCGACGGACAGTCCAATCAGCCCCAGCATTTT. The full variable domain, completed using reference TRBV5-4 and TRBJ1-5, is ETGVTQSPTHLIKTRGQQVTLRCSSQSGHNTVSWYQQALGQGPQFIFQYYREEENGRGNFPPRFSGLQFPNYSSELNVNALELDDSALYLCASSDGQSNQPQHFGDGTRLSIL.

The rearrangement links TRBV5-4 to TRBJ1-3; 7 nucleotides match TRBD1. There are 17 residues in the CDR3. V dropped 0 bases and J dropped 0; count of bases not matched to a gene: 6. CDR1 SGHNT and CDR2 YYREEE come from the germline V gene (reference sequence). The CDR3 loop is CASSLAGTANSGNTIYF. CDR3 sequence (DNA): TGTGCCAGCAGCTTGGCCGGGACAGCGAACTCTGGAAACACCATATATTTT.

The J gene is TRBJ2-7, the V gene TRBV6-2 or TRBV6-3; TRBD1 matches 9 bases. J lost 0 bases, V lost 6 bases, and 6 bases had no gene match. The germline CDR1 and CDR2 sequences are MNHEY and SVGEGT. This CDR3 region has 15 residues. The CDR3 sequence: CASSPGTGSSYEQYV. The CDR3 bases are TGTGCCAGCAGCCCCGGGACAGGGAGCTCCTACGAGCAGTACGTC.

The chain recombines TRBV4-1 with TRBJ1-4; no clear D gene. This CDR3 spans 13 amino acids. Trimming left V 0 bases short and J 16 bases short, with 15 bases between. Germline CDR1 is MGHRA and CDR2 is YSYEKL. The CDR3 sequence is CASSQDWARARFF. The CDR3 DNA sequence: TGCGCCAGCAGCCAAGATTGGGCGAGGGCTAGGTTTTTT.

This chain uses TRBV6-5 with TRBJ2-7, with 9 bases lining up with TRBD1. The CDR3 is 15 residues long. The germline gives CDR1 MNHEY, CDR2 SVGAGI. Trimming took 0 bases from V and 2 from J; bases not matched to a gene: 2. The CDR3 sequence: CASSYSGDRAYEQYF. Written as DNA, the CDR3 is TGTGCCAGCAGTTACTCCGGGGACAGGGCCTACGAGCAGTACTTC.

The V and J genes are TRBV9 and TRBJ2-3; 8 positions agree with TRBD2. V lost 4 bases and J lost 2; bases outside the gene matches: 6. CDR1 is SGDLS, CDR2 YYNGEE, per germline. The CDR3 has 15 residues. The CDR3 DNA reads TGTGCCAGCAGCCCACTAGCGGTACCCACAGATACGCAGTATTTT. Its protein product is CASSPLAVPTDTQYF. Variable domain in full (rest from reference TRBV9 and TRBJ2-3): DSGVTQTPKHLITATGQRVTLRCSPRSGDLSVYWYQQSLDQGLQFLIQYYNGEERAKGNILERFSAQQFPDLHSELNLSSLELGDSALYFCASSPLAVPTDTQYFGPGTRLTVL.

This chain connects TRBV27 to TRBJ2-3; perhaps TRBD1 as D (6 bases). Germline assignment: CDR1 MNHEY and CDR2 SMNVEV (reference sequence). V lost 1 base and J 2 bases, leaving 10 bases between the germline ends. The CDR3 spans 15 residues. The chain's CDR3 is CASSLLGQTTDTQYF. CDR3 coding DNA: TGTGCCAGCAGTTTATTAGGACAGACCACAGATACGCAGTATTTT.

The chain couples TRBV30 to TRBJ1-4; no firm D call. Trimming removed 0 bases at V and 8 bases at J, with 16 bases between. The germline V gene has CDR1 GTSNPN and CDR2 SVGIG (reference sequence). CDR3 size: 15 residues. CDR3 in amino acids: CAWSVRGWSREKLFF. CDR3 DNA: TGTGCCTGGAGTGTACGAGGTTGGAGTAGGGAAAAACTGTTTTTT.

The chain combines TRBV7-3 with TRBJ2-7, with 7 bases aligning to TRBD1. CDR1 and CDR2 (germline): SGHTA, FQGTGA. J lost 1 base, V lost 5 bases, and 5 bases had no gene match. There are 14 residues in the CDR3. CDR3 residues: CASSRSGQSYEQYF. The CDR3 DNA is TGTGCCAGCAGCCGCTCGGGACAGTCCTACGAGCAGTACTTC.

On this clone: The sample contains more than one DNA sequence encoding this CDR3. This chain links TRBV27 with TRBJ1-1, with D possibly matching TRBD1 (5 bases). CDR1 and CDR2 (germline): MNHEY, SMNVEV (reference sequence). The germline V and J ends were trimmed by 6 bases and 2 bases, with 10 bases remaining between them. The CDR3 runs to 13 residues. The CDR3 reads CASSFTGNTEAFF. CDR3 coding DNA: TGTGCCAGCAGCTTCACAGGAAACACTGAAGCTTTCTTT.

The gene calls are TRBV10-3 and TRBJ1-5, with D possibly TRBD1 on 6 matching bases. CDR3 length equals 16 residues. V was clipped by 2 bases and J by 6 bases, with 17 bases between them. Germline V gene data show CDR1 as ENHRY and CDR2 as SYGVKD. CDR3 sequence (DNA): TGTGCCATCAGTGAGGGGGGCCCCGCGGAAGGTCAGCCCCAGCATTTT. Protein: CAISEGGPAEGQPQHF.

A few counts support this clone. The chain recombines TRBV7-3 with TRBJ2-2, with TRBD2 matching 13 bases. In germline, CDR1 is SGHTA, CDR2 FQGTGA. The CDR3 contains 17 residues. V shed 5 bases, J shed 2 bases, and the junction held 5 bases outside the gene matches. This CDR3 reads CASSRRTSGGNTGELFF. In DNA form, the CDR3 reads TGTGCCAGCAGCCGCCGGACTAGCGGGGGAAACACCGGGGAGCTGTTTTTT.

This clone came up once. The chain combines TRBV7-2 with TRBJ2-7; 7 positions agree with TRBD1. V lost 0 bases, J lost 6 bases, and 5 bases stayed unmatched. This CDR3 has 14 amino acids. CDR1 and CDR2 from the germline V gene are SGHTA and FQGNSA. In DNA, the CDR3 is TGTGCCAGCAGCTTAGCGAGGGGGCAGGGCGAGCAGTACGTC. Translated: CASSLARGQGEQYV.

This chain connects TRBV3-1 (or the pseudogene TRBV3-2) to TRBJ2-1, with TRBD1 matching 9 bases. Germline V gene sequence: CDR1 LGHDT, CDR2 YNNKEL (reference sequence). The CDR3 totals 16 residues. Trimming removed 1 base from V and 4 bases from J; junction bases left unmatched: 5. This chain's CDR3 is CASSQAGQGQYNEQFF. The CDR3 DNA is TGTGCCAGCAGCCAAGCGGGACAGGGACAGTACAATGAGCAGTTCTTC.